This TCR beta chain was retrieved from a study of response to subunit inactivated influenza vaccine. Study outcomes and limitations: The study's authors posited that every seasonal influenza vaccination enlists few new T cells.

CDR3 length: 14 amino acids. V lost 4 bases to trimming and J lost 6 bases; unmatched junction nucleotides: 5. Germline V gives CDR1 DFQATT, CDR2 SNEGSKA (reference sequence). In the case of this clonotype: No antigen is known for it.

TCRdb used MiXCR to reprocess the RT-PCR reads, holding one entry per CDR3 protein. This sample carries hundreds of thousands of distinct CDR3 sequences, approximately 13% of them seen once, and the ten largest clones take roughly 13%. The sample here was PBMCs from blood, taken roughly 46 days after vaccination. The receptor was derived from a man aged 50-59 years who received an inactivated influenza vaccine. The chain employs TRBV20-1 and TRBJ2-1, with TRBD1 matching over 11 bases. This CDR3 reads CSAMGQGGFNEQFF. The CDR3, as DNA: TGCAGTGCTATGGGACAGGGGGGATTCAATGAGCAGTTCTTC.